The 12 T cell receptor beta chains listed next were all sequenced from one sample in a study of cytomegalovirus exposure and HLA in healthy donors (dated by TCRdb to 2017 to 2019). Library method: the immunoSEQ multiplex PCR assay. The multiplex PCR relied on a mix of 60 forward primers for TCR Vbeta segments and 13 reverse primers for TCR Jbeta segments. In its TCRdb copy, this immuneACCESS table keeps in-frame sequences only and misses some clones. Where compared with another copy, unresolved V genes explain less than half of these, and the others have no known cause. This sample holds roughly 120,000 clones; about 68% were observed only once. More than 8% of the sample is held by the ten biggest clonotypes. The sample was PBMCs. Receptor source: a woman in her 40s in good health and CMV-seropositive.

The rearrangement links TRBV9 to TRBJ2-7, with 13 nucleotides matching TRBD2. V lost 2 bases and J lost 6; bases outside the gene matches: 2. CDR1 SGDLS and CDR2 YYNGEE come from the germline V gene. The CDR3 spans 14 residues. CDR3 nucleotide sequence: TGTGCCAGCAGCGTGGGACTAGCGGGAACCGAGCAGTACTTC. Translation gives CASSVGLAGTEQYF.

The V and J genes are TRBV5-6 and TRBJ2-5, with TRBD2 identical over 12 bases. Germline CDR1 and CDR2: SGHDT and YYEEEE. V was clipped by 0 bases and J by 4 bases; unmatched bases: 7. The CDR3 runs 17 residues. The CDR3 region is CASSLGLAGEAGETQYF. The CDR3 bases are TGTGCCAGCAGCTTGGGACTAGCGGGAGAAGCAGGAGAGACCCAGTACTTC.

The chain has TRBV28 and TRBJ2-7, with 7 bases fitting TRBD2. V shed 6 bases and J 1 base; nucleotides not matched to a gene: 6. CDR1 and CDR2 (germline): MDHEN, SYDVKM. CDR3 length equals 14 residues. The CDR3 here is CASRKGLGSYEQYF. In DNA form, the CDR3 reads TGTGCCAGCAGGAAAGGACTAGGTTCCTACGAGCAGTACTTC.

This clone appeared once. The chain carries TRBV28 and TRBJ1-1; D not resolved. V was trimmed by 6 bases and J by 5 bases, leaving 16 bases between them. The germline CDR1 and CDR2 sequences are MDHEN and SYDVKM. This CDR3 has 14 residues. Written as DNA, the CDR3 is TGTGCCAGCAGCATACCGTCGGGGAGGACTGAAGCTTTCTTT. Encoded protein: CASSIPSGRTEAFF.

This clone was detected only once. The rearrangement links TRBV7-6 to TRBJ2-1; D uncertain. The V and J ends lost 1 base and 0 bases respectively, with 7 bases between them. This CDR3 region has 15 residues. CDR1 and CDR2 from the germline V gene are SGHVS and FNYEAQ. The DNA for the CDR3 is TGTGCCAGCAGCTTAGTCGTGAGCTCCTACAATGAGCAGTTCTTC. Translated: CASSLVVSSYNEQFF.

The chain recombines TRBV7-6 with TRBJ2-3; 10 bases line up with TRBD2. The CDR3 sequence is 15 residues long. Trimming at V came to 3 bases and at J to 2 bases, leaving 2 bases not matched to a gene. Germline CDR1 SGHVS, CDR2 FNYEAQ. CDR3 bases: TGTGCCAGCAGCTTTAGCGGGGGGCCCACAGATACGCAGTATTTT. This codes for CASSFSGGPTDTQYF.

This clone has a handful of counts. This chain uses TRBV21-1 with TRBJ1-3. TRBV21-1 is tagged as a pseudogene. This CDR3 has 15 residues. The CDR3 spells CASITHTPSGNTIYF. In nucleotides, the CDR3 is TGTGCCAGCATTACTCATACCCCCTCTGGAAACACCATATATTTT.

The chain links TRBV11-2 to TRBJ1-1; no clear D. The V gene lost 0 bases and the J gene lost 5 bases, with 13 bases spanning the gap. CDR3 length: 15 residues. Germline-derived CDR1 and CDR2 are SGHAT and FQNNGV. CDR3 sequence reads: CASSLEIGSKTEAFF. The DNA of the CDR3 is TGTGCCAGCAGCTTAGAGATAGGGAGTAAAACTGAAGCTTTCTTT.

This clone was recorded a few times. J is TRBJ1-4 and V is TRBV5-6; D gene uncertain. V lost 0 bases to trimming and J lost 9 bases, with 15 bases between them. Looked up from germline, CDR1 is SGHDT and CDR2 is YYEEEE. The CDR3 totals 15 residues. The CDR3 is CASSLVEQRMQKLFF. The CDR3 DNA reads TGTGCCAGCAGCTTGGTTGAGCAGCGCATGCAAAAACTGTTTTTT.

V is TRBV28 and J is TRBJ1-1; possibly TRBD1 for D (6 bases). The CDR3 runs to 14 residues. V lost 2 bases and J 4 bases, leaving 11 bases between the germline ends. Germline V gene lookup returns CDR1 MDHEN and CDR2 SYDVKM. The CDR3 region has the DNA TGTGCCAGCAGTTTACACAGGGTGGCCACTGAAGCTTTCTTT. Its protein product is CASSLHRVATEAFF.

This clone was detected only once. The CDR3 reads CASSTGQYLNYGYTF. The CDR3 DNA reads TGTGCCAGCAGCACCGGACAGTACCTTAACTATGGCTACACCTTC. The chain couples TRBV5-8 to TRBJ1-2, with D perhaps matching TRBD1 (6 bases). Germline CDR1 reads SGHTS; CDR2 reads YDEGEE. This CDR3 is 15 amino acids long. V was trimmed by 4 bases and J by 1 base, leaving 14 bases between them.

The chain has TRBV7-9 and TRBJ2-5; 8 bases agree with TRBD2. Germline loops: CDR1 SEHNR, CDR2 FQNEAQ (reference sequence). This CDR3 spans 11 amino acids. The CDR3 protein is CSGLAGETQYF. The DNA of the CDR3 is TGTTCCGGGCTAGCGGGAGAGACCCAGTACTTC.